This TCR beta chain emerged from a study of vaccination and CD4 T cells after COVID-19. Study at large: Two of the convalescents were Hispanic, and the group consisted of six males and four females.

Described treatment: roughly 11-day PBMC culture with coronavirus spike peptide pools or control peptides (ViraFEST assay). In the case of this clonotype: Its antigen is not known.

Trimming removed 1 base at V and 1 base at J, with 4 bases between. The CDR3 is 12 residues long. Germline assignment: CDR1 DFQATT and CDR2 SNEGSKA (reference sequence). Cultured CD4+ T-cell DNA underwent Oncomine TCR Beta short-read sequencing. One entry per CDR3 protein, called by TCRdb with MiXCR from the PCR reads. The sample has about 11,000 distinct CDR3 sequences; about 75% are singletons. Sequencing input: CD4+ T cells from blood, cultured in vitro. The chain employs TRBV20-1 and TRBJ2-5; D is ambiguous. This receptor was identified in a human donor who had recovered from COVID-19. CDR3: CSARVSQETQYF. The CDR3 bases are TGCAGTGCTAGAGTCTCCCAAGAGACCCAGTACTTC.